This paragraph reports one TCR beta chain. Its antigen is not known. This specimen comes from a study of OX40 agonist ivuxolimab in advanced cancers. Findings and limits, study-wide: Average numbers of expanded clones were greater in CD8+ T cells than in CD4+. At doses 0.1 to 3.0 mg/kg, CD4+ and CD8+ clones expanded.

TCRdb's copy holds only in-frame clones and misses some; the assay was immunoSEQ multiplex PCR. The sample lists approximately 35,000 clones, about four fifths occurring once. Germline trimming cut 3 bases from V and 9 bases from J; bases unmatched to any gene: 2. CDR1 is MGHRA, CDR2 YSYEKL, per germline. There are 13 residues in the CDR3. With autoimmune disease history or systemic immunosuppression, patients were excluded. Blood was sampled at baseline, cycle 4 day 1, and cycle 7 day 1. The V and J genes are TRBV4-1 and TRBJ1-6, with 7 bases identical to TRBD1. The sequencing used CD4+ or CD8+ T cells sorted from blood, collected in a trial of the OX40 agonist ivuxolimab. The origin of this receptor is an adult with an advanced solid tumor such as melanoma, head and neck, liver or kidney cancer. The CDR3 DNA reads as TGCGCCAGCAGCCAGGACAGGATTTCACCCCTCCACTTT. This gives the protein CASSQDRISPLHF.